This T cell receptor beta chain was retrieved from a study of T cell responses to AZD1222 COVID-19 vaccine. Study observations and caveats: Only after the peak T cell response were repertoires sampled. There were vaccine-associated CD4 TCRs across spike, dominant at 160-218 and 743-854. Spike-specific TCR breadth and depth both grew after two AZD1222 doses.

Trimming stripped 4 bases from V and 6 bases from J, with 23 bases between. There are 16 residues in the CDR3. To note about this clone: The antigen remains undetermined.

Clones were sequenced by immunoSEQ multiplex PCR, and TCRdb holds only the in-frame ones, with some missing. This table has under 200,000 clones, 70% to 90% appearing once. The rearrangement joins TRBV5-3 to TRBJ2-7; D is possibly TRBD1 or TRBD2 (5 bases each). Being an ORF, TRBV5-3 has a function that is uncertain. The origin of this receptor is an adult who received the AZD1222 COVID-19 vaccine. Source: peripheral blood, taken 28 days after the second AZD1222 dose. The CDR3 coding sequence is TGTGCCAGAAGCGACTCACCAGTGCATTGGGACCCCGAGCAGTACTTC. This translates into CARSDSPVHWDPEQYF.